Following are 25 T cell receptor beta chains from one sample sequenced in a study of spatial heterogeneity in lung cancer. This sample's time point: sample taken at primary tumor resection. Tumor, nontumor lung or frozen PBMC supplied whole RNA that was sequenced unsorted. TCRdb fed the 5' RACE reads into MiXCR, producing one record per CDR3 protein. The data hold fewer than 12,000 distinct CDR3 sequences, with approximately 8.6% observed a single time. Here the sequenced sample was PBMCs, taken at surgery. These receptors originate from a male donor with early-stage non-small cell lung cancer.

This clonotype appeared many times. The gene calls are TRBV7-2 and TRBJ1-1; D is possibly TRBD1 (6 bases). The CDR3 extends over 14 amino acids. CDR1 is SGHTA and CDR2 is FQGNSA in the germline V gene. Trimming stripped 8 bases from V and 5 bases from J, with 18 bases between. The CDR3 coding sequence is TGTGCCAGCGCTCAGGGGCCACTAGTAACTGAAGCTTTCTTT. Its protein product is CASAQGPLVTEAFF.

The table lists this clonotype with a few counts. The V and J genes are TRBV2 and TRBJ2-1, with 11 bases fitting TRBD2. Germline-derived CDR1 and CDR2 are SNHLY and FYNNEI. This CDR3 contains 16 residues. The junction had 12 bases not matched to a gene; V was cut back by 5 bases and J by 9 bases. The CDR3 DNA reads as TGTGCCAGCAGTCCCACGACTAGCGGGGCCGGACTTGAGCAGTTCTTC. This codes for CASSPTTSGAGLEQFF.

The chain links TRBV7-9 to TRBJ2-2; 8 positions match TRBD2. V shed 5 bases and J 1 base; nucleotides not matched to a gene: 3. The CDR3 runs 15 residues. The germline CDR1 and CDR2 sequences are SEHNR and FQNEAQ (reference sequence). The CDR3 sequence is CASSASGRNTGELFF. In nucleotides, the CDR3 is TGTGCCAGCAGCGCGAGCGGGAGGAACACCGGGGAGCTGTTTTTT.

This clonotype was recorded many times. CDR3 bases: TGTGCCAGCAGCCTCCCCGGGTCCACAGATACGCAGTATTTT. Its protein is CASSLPGSTDTQYF. The chain employs TRBV7-8 and TRBJ2-3; D is uncertain. CDR1 is SGHVS and CDR2 is FQNEAQ in the germline V gene. Trimming took 5 bases from V and 2 from J, leaving 11 bases between them. The CDR3 runs 14 residues.

This clonotype was seen a few times. The gene calls are TRBV20-1 and TRBJ2-1; maybe TRBD2 (7 bases). With 0 bases removed from V and 4 bases from J, the gap between germline ends came to 16 bases. The length of the CDR3 is 16 residues. CDR1 and CDR2 from the germline V gene are DFQATT and SNEGSKA (reference sequence). CDR3 nucleotides: TGCAGTGCTAGAGATCCCGGAGGGGGGGTTTACAATGAGCAGTTCTTC. This gives the protein CSARDPGGGVYNEQFF.

This clonotype was detected ten times or more. The chain links TRBV3-1 to TRBJ1-6; 7 positions match TRBD1. This CDR3 is built from 16 residues. Trimming cost V 0 bases and J 10 bases; bases outside gene matches: 9. The germline V gene has CDR1 LGHDT and CDR2 YNNKEL (reference sequence). The CDR3 DNA reads TGTGCCAGCAGCCAAGATGGGAACAGGGGCTTCTCACCCCTCCACTTT. It translates to CASSQDGNRGFSPLHF.

This rearrangement joins TRBV7-9 to TRBJ2-3, with TRBD2 identical over 11 bases. The CDR3 length is 15 residues. The germline gives CDR1 SEHNR, CDR2 FQNEAQ (reference sequence). The junction had 10 bases not matched to a gene; V was cut back by 8 bases and J by 6 bases. This CDR3 is CASSLTSGVSDTQYF. In nucleotides, the CDR3 is TGTGCCAGCTCCTTGACTAGCGGGGTATCTGATACGCAGTATTTT.

V gene TRBV9 combines with J gene TRBJ2-1; possibly TRBD1 for D (7 bases). Between the trimmed V and J ends, which lost 0 bases and 9 bases, there was a span of 13 bases. Germline V lookup: CDR1 SGDLS, CDR2 YYNGEE. The CDR3 extends over 14 amino acids. The CDR3 loop reads CASSVAYQGGEQFF. The CDR3, as DNA: TGTGCCAGCAGCGTAGCTTATCAGGGGGGTGAGCAGTTCTTC.

This clonotype has just a few counts. The V gene is TRBV12-5, the J gene TRBJ2-3, with 11 bases matching TRBD2. J lost 2 bases, V lost 0 bases, and 4 bases had no gene match. CDR3 length: 17 residues. Germline loops: CDR1 LGHNT, CDR2 FRNRAP. The CDR3 loop reads CASGLVLAGGYTDTQYF. The CDR3 DNA sequence: TGTGCTAGTGGTTTGGTCTTAGCGGGGGGGTACACAGATACGCAGTATTTT. Looking up the rest from reference TRBV12-5 and TRBJ2-3 gives the full variable domain: DARVTQTPRHKVTEMGQEVTMRCQPILGHNTVFWYRQTMMQGLELLAYFRNRAPLDDSGMPKDRFSAEMPDATLATLKIQPSEPRDSAVYFCASGLVLAGGYTDTQYFGPGTRLTVL.

This clonotype was found many times. V gene TRBV20-1 combines with J gene TRBJ2-7; 7 bases map to TRBD2. CDR1 DFQATT and CDR2 SNEGSKA come from the germline V gene (reference sequence). CDR3 length: 16 residues. Trimming removed 1 base from V and 2 bases from J; junction bases left unmatched: 11. Written as DNA, the CDR3 is TGCAGTGCTAGAGTTCCCTGGGGGGGAAAGACCTACGAGCAGTACTTC. Translating gives CSARVPWGGKTYEQYF.

This clonotype came up many times. This rearrangement joins TRBV19 to TRBJ1-2, with a tentative D call TRBD1 (6 bases). This CDR3 comprises 16 residues. The germline V gene has CDR1 LNHDA and CDR2 SQIVND (reference sequence). Trimming cost V 6 bases and J 4 bases, with 21 bases left between them. The chain's CDR3 is CASRGAGSPIGYGYTF. The CDR3 DNA reads as TGTGCCAGTAGGGGGGCAGGGTCCCCAATCGGCTATGGCTACACCTTC.

By frequency in the sample, this clonotype is medium-sized. A read error may produce the germline difference seen at one junction end. The V and J genes are TRBV7-7 and TRBJ2-2; unclear D gene. The CDR3 totals 15 residues. Germline lookup yields CDR1 SSHAT and CDR2 FNYEAQ (reference sequence). In nucleotides, the CDR3 is TGTGCTAGCACCCCTTCACCGGCGAACACCGGGGAGCTGTTTTTT. Its translation is CASTPSPANTGELFF.

The chain has TRBV28 and TRBJ2-5, with 8 positions matching TRBD2. CDR3 length: 14 residues. Looked up from germline, CDR1 is MDHEN and CDR2 is SYDVKM. V dropped 7 bases and J dropped 2; count of bases not matched to a gene: 6. The CDR3 reads CASKAGGTQETQYF. In DNA, the CDR3 is TGTGCCAGCAAGGCGGGGGGTACTCAAGAGACCCAGTACTTC. Based on the CDR3 plus reference TRBV28 and TRBJ2-5, the full variable domain is DVKVTQSSRYLVKRTGEKVFLECVQDMDHENMFWYRQDPGLGLRLIYFSYDVKMKEKGDIPEGYSVSREKKERFSLILESASTNQTSMYLCASKAGGTQETQYFGPGTRLLVL.

This clonotype appeared a few times. J is TRBJ1-2 and V is TRBV11-2, with 10 bases that match TRBD1. This CDR3 contains 13 residues. CDR1 and CDR2 from the germline V gene are SGHAT and FQNNGV. Trimming removed 6 bases from V and 8 bases from J; junction bases left unmatched: 6. The CDR3 loop is CASSLDRGPGYTF. CDR3 sequence (DNA): TGTGCCAGCAGTCTAGACAGGGGGCCCGGCTACACCTTC.

This clonotype is termed medium-sized. The chain has TRBV7-2 and TRBJ1-1; D call uncertain. The ends were cut back, 4 bases at V and 5 bases at J, with 11 bases in the middle. CDR1 SGHTA and CDR2 FQGNSA come from the germline V gene. The CDR3 has 13 residues. The CDR3 here is CASSSRRGTEAFF. CDR3 nucleotide sequence: TGTGCCAGCAGCTCCCGTAGAGGGACTGAAGCTTTCTTT.

This rearrangement joins TRBV30 to TRBJ1-4; TRBD1 agrees at 7 bases. This CDR3 comprises 14 residues. Looked up from germline, CDR1 is GTSNPN and CDR2 is SVGIG (reference sequence). The ends lost 1 base at V and 11 bases at J; junction bases unmatched: 10. The CDR3 DNA sequence: TGTGCCTGGAGTGCCGATCCCGGGACAGAGAAACTGTTTTTT. Its translation: CAWSADPGTEKLFF.

This clonotype is medium-sized within its sample. J is TRBJ1-2 and V is TRBV20-1; 7 bases align to TRBD1. This CDR3 is built from 17 residues. V lost 0 bases and J lost 6; bases outside the gene matches: 16. In germline, CDR1 is DFQATT, CDR2 SNEGSKA (reference sequence). CDR3 nucleotides: TGCAGTGCTAGAGATCCCCAGACAGGGTTAGGCCTCCATGGCTACACCTTC. Protein sequence: CSARDPQTGLGLHGYTF.

The table lists this clonotype with many counts. The rearrangement joins TRBV3-1 to TRBJ2-7; D uncertain. The germline V gene has CDR1 LGHDT and CDR2 YNNKEL (reference sequence). Trimming took off 1 base at V and 2 bases at J, with 15 bases between the two ends. This CDR3 contains 16 residues. The CDR3 region is CASSQVLSVRPYEQYF. CDR3 sequence (DNA): TGTGCCAGCAGCCAAGTTCTTTCGGTCAGGCCCTACGAGCAGTACTTC.

By its share, this clonotype is medium-sized. This sequence joins TRBV5-8 and TRBJ2-3, with D possibly being TRBD2 (6 bases). This CDR3 region has 13 residues. V lost 3 bases and J lost 12, with 17 bases in between. The germline V gene encodes CDR1 SGHTS and CDR2 YDEGEE. CDR3 DNA sequence: TGTGCCAGCAGCTCCTCGGGATGGGGGGACCAGTATTTT. Translated: CASSSSGWGDQYF.

This clonotype was counted ten times or more. The rearrangement links TRBV18 to TRBJ1-5; 10 bases map to TRBD1. Trimming took 3 bases from V and 10 from J; bases not matched to a gene: 15. The CDR3 runs 17 residues. From germline, CDR1 is KGHSH and CDR2 LQKENI. This chain's CDR3 is CASSPSDIGTGVLPQHF. CDR3 sequence (DNA): TGTGCCAGCTCACCTTCCGACATAGGGACAGGGGTCCTACCCCAGCATTTT.

This clonotype was detected ten times or more. V and J are TRBV6-2 or TRBV6-3 and TRBJ2-4; D not resolved. This CDR3 spans 13 amino acids. From germline, CDR1 is MNHEY and CDR2 SVGEGT. The ends were cut back, 8 bases at V and 0 bases at J, with 8 bases in the middle. The CDR3 reads CASVGIAKNIQYF. The CDR3 coding sequence is TGTGCCAGCGTAGGAATAGCCAAAAACATTCAGTACTTC.

This clonotype was observed at least ten times. V and J are TRBV4-1 and TRBJ2-7, with D possibly being TRBD2 (6 bases). The germline V gene encodes CDR1 MGHRA and CDR2 YSYEKL. V was clipped by 1 base and J by 0 bases, with 7 bases between them. This CDR3 contains 14 residues. The CDR3 is CASSQVGGSYEQYF. The CDR3 DNA reads as TGCGCCAGCAGCCAAGTGGGAGGCTCCTACGAGCAGTACTTC.

The chain is built from TRBV20-1 and TRBJ2-3; D ambiguous. V was pared by 5 bases and J by 6 bases, with 18 bases between. The CDR3 length is 14 residues. Germline V gives CDR1 DFQATT, CDR2 SNEGSKA (reference sequence). CDR3 sequence: CSALRRTAGDTQYF. DNA for the CDR3: TGCAGTGCTCTCCGCAGGACCGCCGGGGATACGCAGTATTTT.

Judged by abundance, this clonotype is medium-sized (0.01 to 0.1%). The J gene is TRBJ1-1, the V gene TRBV6-2 or TRBV6-3; 11 nucleotides agree with TRBD1. The CDR3 has 15 residues. Germline CDR1 reads MNHEY; CDR2 reads SVGEGT. The junction had 9 bases not matched to a gene; V was cut back by 6 bases and J by 6 bases. CDR3 sequence: CASSARDRGYAEAFF. As DNA, the CDR3 is TGTGCCAGCAGCGCCCGGGACAGGGGGTACGCTGAAGCTTTCTTT.

This clonotype has a count of ten or more. This chain uses TRBV12-3 or TRBV12-4 with TRBJ2-1; D may be TRBD1 (5 bases). Trimming took 5 bases from V and 6 from J, leaving 14 bases between them. The CDR3 length is 14 residues. The CDR3 protein is CASSPPDSSNEQFF. CDR3 DNA sequence: TGTGCCAGCAGTCCACCCGACAGTTCCAATGAGCAGTTCTTC.